These T cell receptor beta chains were read from a single sample in a study of blood T cell repertoires in COVID-19. The protocol was immunoSEQ multiplex PCR, while the TCRdb copy is restricted to in-frame clones and leaves out a portion. This sample yields roughly 170,000 clones, of which 84% are seen a single time; 6% to 9% belongs to the top ten. What was sequenced was peripheral blood. The receptor set was obtained from a man in his forties who had recovered from COVID-19. Each CDR3 is given with its conserved first and last residue. A D gene is named only where the DNA matches it firmly.

d_call	v_call	cdr3_aa
TRBD2	TRBV30	CAWRASLAGGLKGDTQYF
-	TRBV6-5	CASVRSGANVLTF
TRBD1	TRBV4-3	CASSRETGDEKLFF
TRBD1	TRBV6-6	CASSLSPRTGDEQYF
-	TRBV7-6	CASSLAGGTGNTIYF
-	TRBV28	CASKEATYEQYF
-	TRBV7-2	CASSLEVPGVTEAFF
TRBD1	TRBV6-2/TRBV6-3	CASSYVPGQQETQYF
TRBD1	TRBV5-4	CASSLRQGVSGNTIYF
-	TRBV4-3	CASSQERGGAYGYTF
TRBD1	TRBV27	CASSPDRVSTDTQYF
-	TRBV12-5	CASGLDRGRWDFF
-	TRBV2	CASSEQTGGDYGYTF
-	TRBV6-1	CASSEAWGPFTYEQYF
-	TRBV5-4	CASSLEAGGPYEQYF